This TCR beta chain emerged from a study of T cells after posttransplantation cyclophosphamide. Regarding the study as a whole: TRB overlap between skin or GI tissue T cells and blood was limited.

To note about this clone: Its target is not known.

The CDR3 runs to 16 residues. Germline lookup yields CDR1 MNHEY and CDR2 SVGAGI. Trimming pared 0 bases from V and 0 bases from J, leaving 10 bases between. The data were produced by immunoSEQ multiplex PCR, yet TCRdb's version contains in-frame clones alone and is incomplete. The sample shows 5,500 to 9,000 clones, around 90% of them seen only once. The TCR comes from a woman in her forties or fifties in good health and a related stem cell transplant donor. The V gene is TRBV6-5, the J gene TRBJ2-3; TRBD2 is a possible D gene (5 bases). Specimen: CD4+ T cells sorted from blood. In nucleotides, the CDR3 is TGTGCCAGCAGTTACTCTGGCGGGTTAAGCACAGATACGCAGTATTTT. This codes for CASSYSGGLSTDTQYF.